The clone carrying this TCR beta chain was seen a few times. The CDR3 is made up of 20 amino acids. Germline loops: CDR1 LGHNA, CDR2 YNFKEQ. V was trimmed by 1 base and J by 0 bases, leaving 21 bases between them. The entry originates in a study of cytomegalovirus exposure and HLA in healthy donors. A multiplex PCR was run with 60 Vbeta primers and 13 Jbeta primers. The table came from immunoSEQ multiplex PCR; TCRdb's copy has only in-frame clones and leaves some out. The data hold about 110,000 clones, with over 15% observed a single time. V usage is TRBV4-2 and J usage is TRBJ1-4, with a weak D call TRBD1 (6 bases). The material sequenced was PBMCs. The TCR originated in a woman aged 18-35 years in good health and CMV-seronegative. In DNA, the CDR3 is TGTGCCAGCAGCCAAGTGAGGGGGTCCGGACACCTAGCAACTAATGAAAAACTGTTTTTT. Its translation: CASSQVRGSGHLATNEKLFF.